The rows below give T cell receptor beta chains drawn from one sample of a study of response to subunit inactivated influenza vaccine. TCRdb analysed the RT-PCR reads with MiXCR anew, one entry per CDR3 protein. The sample has roughly 700,000 distinct CDR3 sequences; 15% to 18% are singletons. Sequencing used PBMCs from blood, obtained 11 to 12 days after vaccination. These receptors came from a man aged 50-60 years who received an inactivated influenza vaccine. The CDR3 runs from the conserved cysteine through the conserved F or W.

CDR3: CATSRDSSPGHEQYF; length: 15; V: TRBV15; J: TRBJ2-7
CDR3: CASSLLAGELTGELFF; length: 16; V: TRBV5-1; J: TRBJ2-2
CDR3: CSARGNTQETQYF; length: 13; V: TRBV20-1; J: TRBJ2-5
CDR3: CASSLYGRREKLFF; length: 14; V: TRBV12-3/TRBV12-4; J: TRBJ1-4
CDR3: CATSRFPKDTIYF; length: 13; V: TRBV12-3/TRBV12-4; J: TRBJ1-3
CDR3: CASARNSYNEQFF; length: 13; V: TRBV28; J: TRBJ2-1
CDR3: CSASTGITGELFF; length: 13; V: TRBV20-1; J: TRBJ2-2
CDR3: CASSRHWDRRNTEAFF; length: 16; V: TRBV3-1; J: TRBJ1-1
CDR3: CASSLDRVSAEQYF; length: 14; V: TRBV7-2; J: TRBJ2-7
CDR3: CAWTGRGQGWTEAFF; length: 15; V: TRBV30; J: TRBJ1-1
CDR3: CASSYYSQEAQHF; length: 13; V: TRBV6-6; J: TRBJ1-5
CDR3: CATSTGQDMGEQYF; length: 14; V: TRBV15; J: TRBJ2-7
CDR3: CSARMDRGFGTDTQYF; length: 16; V: TRBV20-1; J: TRBJ2-3
CDR3: CASSQQLSQYF; length: 11; V: TRBV6-6; J: TRBJ2-5
CDR3: CATGQGTSYNEQFF; length: 14; V: TRBV3-1; J: TRBJ2-1